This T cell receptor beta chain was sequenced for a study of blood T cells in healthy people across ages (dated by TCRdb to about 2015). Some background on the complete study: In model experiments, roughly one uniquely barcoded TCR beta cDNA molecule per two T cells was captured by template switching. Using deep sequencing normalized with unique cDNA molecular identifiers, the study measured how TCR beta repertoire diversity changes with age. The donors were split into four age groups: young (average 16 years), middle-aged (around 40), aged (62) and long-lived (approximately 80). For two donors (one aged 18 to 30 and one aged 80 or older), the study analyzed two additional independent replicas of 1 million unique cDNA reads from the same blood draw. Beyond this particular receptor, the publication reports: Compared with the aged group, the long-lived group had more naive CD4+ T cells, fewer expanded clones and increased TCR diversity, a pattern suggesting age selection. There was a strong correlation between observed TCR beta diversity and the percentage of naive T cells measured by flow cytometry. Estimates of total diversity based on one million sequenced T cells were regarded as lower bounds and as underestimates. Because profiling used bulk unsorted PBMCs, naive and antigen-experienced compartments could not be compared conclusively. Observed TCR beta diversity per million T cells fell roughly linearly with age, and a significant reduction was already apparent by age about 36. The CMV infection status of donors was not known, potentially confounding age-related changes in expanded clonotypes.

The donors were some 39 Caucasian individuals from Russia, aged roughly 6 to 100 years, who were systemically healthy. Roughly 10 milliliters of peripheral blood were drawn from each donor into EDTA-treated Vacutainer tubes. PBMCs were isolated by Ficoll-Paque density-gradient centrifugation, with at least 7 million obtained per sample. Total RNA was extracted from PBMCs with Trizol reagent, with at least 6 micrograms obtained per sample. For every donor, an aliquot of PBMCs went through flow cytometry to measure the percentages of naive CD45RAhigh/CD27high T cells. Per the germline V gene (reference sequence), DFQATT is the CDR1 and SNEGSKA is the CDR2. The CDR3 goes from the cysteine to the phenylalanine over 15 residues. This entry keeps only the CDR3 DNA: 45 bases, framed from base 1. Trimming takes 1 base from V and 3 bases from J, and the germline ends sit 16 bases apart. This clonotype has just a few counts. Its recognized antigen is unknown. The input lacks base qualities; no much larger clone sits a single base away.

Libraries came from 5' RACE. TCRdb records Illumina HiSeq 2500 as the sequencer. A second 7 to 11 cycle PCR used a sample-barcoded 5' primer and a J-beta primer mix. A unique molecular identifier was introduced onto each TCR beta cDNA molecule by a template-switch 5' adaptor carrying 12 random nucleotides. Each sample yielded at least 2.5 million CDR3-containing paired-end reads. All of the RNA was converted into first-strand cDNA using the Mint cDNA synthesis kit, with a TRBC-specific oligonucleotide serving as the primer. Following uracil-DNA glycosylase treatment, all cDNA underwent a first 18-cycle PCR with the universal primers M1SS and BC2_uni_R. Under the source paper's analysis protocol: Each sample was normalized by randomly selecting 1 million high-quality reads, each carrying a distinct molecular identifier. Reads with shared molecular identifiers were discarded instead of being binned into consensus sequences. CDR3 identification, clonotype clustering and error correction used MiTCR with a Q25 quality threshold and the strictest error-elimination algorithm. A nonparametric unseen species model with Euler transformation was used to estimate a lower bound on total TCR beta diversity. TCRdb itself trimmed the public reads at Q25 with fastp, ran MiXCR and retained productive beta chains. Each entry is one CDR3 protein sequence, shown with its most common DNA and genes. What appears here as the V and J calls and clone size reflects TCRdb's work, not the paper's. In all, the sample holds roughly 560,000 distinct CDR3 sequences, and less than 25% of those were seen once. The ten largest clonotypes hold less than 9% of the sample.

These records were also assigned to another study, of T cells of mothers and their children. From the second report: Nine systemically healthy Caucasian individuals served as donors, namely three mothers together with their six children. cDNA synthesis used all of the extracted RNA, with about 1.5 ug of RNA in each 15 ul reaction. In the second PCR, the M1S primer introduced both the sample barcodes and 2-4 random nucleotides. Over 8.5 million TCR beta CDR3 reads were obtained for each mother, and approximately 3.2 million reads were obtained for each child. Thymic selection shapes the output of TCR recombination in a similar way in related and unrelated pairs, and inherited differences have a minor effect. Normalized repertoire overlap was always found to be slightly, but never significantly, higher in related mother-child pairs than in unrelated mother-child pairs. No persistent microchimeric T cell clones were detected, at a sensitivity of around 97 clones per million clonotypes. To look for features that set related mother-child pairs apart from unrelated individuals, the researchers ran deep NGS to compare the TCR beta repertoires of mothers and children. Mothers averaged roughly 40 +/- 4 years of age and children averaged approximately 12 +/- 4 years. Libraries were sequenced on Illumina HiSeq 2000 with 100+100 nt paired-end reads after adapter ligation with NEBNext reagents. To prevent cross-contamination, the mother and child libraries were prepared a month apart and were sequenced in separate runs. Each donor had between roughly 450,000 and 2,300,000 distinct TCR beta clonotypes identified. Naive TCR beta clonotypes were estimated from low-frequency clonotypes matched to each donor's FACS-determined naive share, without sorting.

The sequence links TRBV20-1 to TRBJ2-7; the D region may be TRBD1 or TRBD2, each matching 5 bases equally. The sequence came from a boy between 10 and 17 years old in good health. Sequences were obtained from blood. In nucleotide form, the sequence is TGCAGTGCTAGAGTGCTGACGGGACCAAACTACGAGCAGTACTTC. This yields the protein CSARVLTGPNYEQYF.